The 10 T cell receptor beta chains given below trace back to one sample, sequenced in a study of blood T cell repertoires in COVID-19. Assay used: immunoSEQ multiplex PCR; TCRdb lists only in-frame clones, some missing. The sample includes 120,000 to 150,000 clones, more than 75% of them seen just once. The sample was peripheral blood. These receptors were taken from a man in his fifties or sixties with acute or convalescent COVID-19.

This clone was seen a handful of times. This CDR3 is CASSLAASGRTDTQYF. CDR3 coding DNA: TGTGCCAGCAGCTTAGCGGCTAGCGGGAGGACAGATACGCAGTATTTT. J is TRBJ2-3 and V is TRBV7-9; 11 bases agree with TRBD2. V shed 0 bases, J shed 3 bases, and the junction held 2 bases outside the gene matches. The CDR3 is made up of 16 amino acids. CDR1 and CDR2 from the germline V gene are SEHNR and FQNEAQ (reference sequence).

This chain uses TRBV19 with TRBJ2-7; the D is unclear. The V gene lost 3 bases and the J gene lost 0 bases, with 9 bases spanning the gap. The CDR3 sequence is 14 residues long. Germline V lookup: CDR1 LNHDA, CDR2 SQIVND (reference sequence). The CDR3 DNA reads TGTGCCAGTAGTATTCGCAGAAACTCCTACGAGCAGTACTTC. It translates to CASSIRRNSYEQYF.

The chain links TRBV7-8 to TRBJ2-7; TRBD2 aligns across 8 bases. The junction had 9 bases not matched to a gene; V was cut back by 2 bases and J by 6 bases. This CDR3 comprises 15 residues. Germline assignment: CDR1 SGHVS and CDR2 FQNEAQ. CDR3 protein: CASSLRGGAGAEQYF. CDR3 DNA: TGTGCCAGCAGCTTAAGGGGGGGAGCGGGGGCCGAGCAGTACTTC.

The V and J genes are TRBV4-2 and TRBJ2-1; 11 bases map to TRBD2. Germline V gene data show CDR1 as LGHNA and CDR2 as YNFKEQ. With 0 bases clipped from V and 9 bases from J, the junction kept 7 bases outside the gene matches. The CDR3 runs to 16 residues. As DNA, the CDR3 is TGTGCCAGCAGCCAAGATCCCACTAGCGGGAGTGCTGAGCAGTTCTTC. Its translation is CASSQDPTSGSAEQFF.

The V gene is TRBV5-6, the J gene TRBJ2-1, with a possible D match to TRBD2 (6 bases). CDR3 length: 15 amino acids. The germline V and J ends were trimmed by 4 bases and 4 bases, with 15 bases remaining between them. The germline V gene has CDR1 SGHDT and CDR2 YYEEEE. CDR3 amino acids: CASSLVGGGYNEQFF. The CDR3 nucleotides read TGTGCCAGCAGCCTGGTTGGAGGAGGGTACAATGAGCAGTTCTTC.

This chain connects TRBV19 to TRBJ1-3; D not certain. The V gene lost 5 bases and the J gene lost 0 bases, with 8 bases spanning the gap. Germline CDR1 LNHDA, CDR2 SQIVND (reference sequence). This CDR3 has 14 amino acids. CDR3 region: CASSGTVSGNTIYF. In nucleotides, the CDR3 is TGTGCCAGTAGTGGCACAGTCTCTGGAAACACCATATATTTT.

The chain is built from TRBV7-9 and TRBJ1-4, with D possibly TRBD1 on 6 matching bases. The CDR3 sequence is 14 residues long. Germline V lookup: CDR1 SEHNR, CDR2 FQNEAQ (reference sequence). Trimming took off 5 bases at V and 4 bases at J, with 11 bases between the two ends. The CDR3 nucleotides read TGTGCCAGCAGCAACCAGGGGAGTAATGAAAAACTGTTTTTT. This sequence encodes CASSNQGSNEKLFF.

This clone was counted a single time. V gene TRBV20-1 combines with J gene TRBJ2-5; D is uncertain. This CDR3 comprises 11 residues. In germline, CDR1 is DFQATT, CDR2 SNEGSKA (reference sequence). Trimming removed 5 bases from V and 5 bases from J, with 9 bases in between. In nucleotides, the CDR3 is TGCAGTGCTGCACCCGGGGAGACCCAGTACTTC. This translates into CSAAPGETQYF.

In this sample, this clone turned up a few times. The CDR3 loop reads CASSLTASDTQYF. The CDR3 DNA is TGTGCCAGCAGCTTAACCGCTAGTGATACGCAGTATTTT. The rearrangement links TRBV7-2 to TRBJ2-3, with D hard to call. CDR1 and CDR2 from the germline V gene are SGHTA and FQGNSA. The CDR3 covers 13 residues. The V gene lost 2 bases and the J gene lost 6 bases, with 9 bases spanning the gap.

CDR3 sequence reads: CASSRDRGRDEQYF. CDR3 nucleotides: TGCGCCAGCAGTAGGGACAGGGGGAGGGACGAGCAGTACTTC. The chain has TRBV5-1 and TRBJ2-7; 11 nucleotides agree with TRBD1. This CDR3 spans 14 amino acids. The V gene end was trimmed by 5 bases and the J gene end by 5 bases; junction bases not matched to a gene: 6. CDR1 SGHRS and CDR2 YFSETQ come from the germline V gene.